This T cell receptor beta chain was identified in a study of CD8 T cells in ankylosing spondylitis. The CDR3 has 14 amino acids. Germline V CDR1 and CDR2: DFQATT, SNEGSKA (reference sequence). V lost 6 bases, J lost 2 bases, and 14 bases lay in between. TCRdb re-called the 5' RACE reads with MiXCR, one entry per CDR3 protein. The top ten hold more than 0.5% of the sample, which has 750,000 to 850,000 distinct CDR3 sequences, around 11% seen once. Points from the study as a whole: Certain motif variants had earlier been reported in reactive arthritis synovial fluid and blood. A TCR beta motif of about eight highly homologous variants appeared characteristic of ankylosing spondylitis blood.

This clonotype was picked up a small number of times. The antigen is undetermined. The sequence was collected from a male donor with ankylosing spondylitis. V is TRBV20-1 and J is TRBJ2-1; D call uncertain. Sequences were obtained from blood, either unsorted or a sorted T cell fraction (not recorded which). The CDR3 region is CSALYESAYNEQFF. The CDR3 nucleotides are TGCAGTGCCCTGTATGAGTCAGCCTACAATGAGCAGTTCTTC.